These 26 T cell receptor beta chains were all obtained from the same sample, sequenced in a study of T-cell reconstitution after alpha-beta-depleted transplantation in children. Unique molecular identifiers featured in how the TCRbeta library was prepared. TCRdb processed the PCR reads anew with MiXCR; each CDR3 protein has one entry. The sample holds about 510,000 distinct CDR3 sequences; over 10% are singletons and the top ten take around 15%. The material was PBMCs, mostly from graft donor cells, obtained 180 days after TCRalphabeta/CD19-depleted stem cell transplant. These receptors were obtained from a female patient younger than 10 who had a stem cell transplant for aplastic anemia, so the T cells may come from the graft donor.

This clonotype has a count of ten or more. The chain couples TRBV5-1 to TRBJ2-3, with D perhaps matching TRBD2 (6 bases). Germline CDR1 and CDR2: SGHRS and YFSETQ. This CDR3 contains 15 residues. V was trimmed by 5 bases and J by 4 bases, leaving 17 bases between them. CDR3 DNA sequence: TGCGCCAGCAGTCCAATCGGAGGGGCCCCAGATACGCAGTATTTT. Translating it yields CASSPIGGAPDTQYF.

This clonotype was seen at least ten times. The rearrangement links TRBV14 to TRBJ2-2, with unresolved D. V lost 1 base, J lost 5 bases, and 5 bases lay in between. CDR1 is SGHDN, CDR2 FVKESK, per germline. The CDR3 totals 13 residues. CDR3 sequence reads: CASSQVSTGELFF. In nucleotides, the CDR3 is TGTGCCAGCAGCCAAGTATCTACCGGGGAGCTGTTTTTT.

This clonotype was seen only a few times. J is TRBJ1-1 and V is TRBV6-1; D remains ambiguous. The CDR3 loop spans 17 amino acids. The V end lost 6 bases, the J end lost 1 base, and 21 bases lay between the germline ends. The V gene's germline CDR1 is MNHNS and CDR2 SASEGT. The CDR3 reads CASRSHPGSVGNTEAFF. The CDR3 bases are TGTGCCAGCAGATCACACCCGGGATCGGTAGGGAACACTGAAGCTTTCTTT.

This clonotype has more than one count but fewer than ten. For the CDR3, the DNA is TGCGCCAGCAGCTTGGCCGCCTCGGCGGGAGGGCCTTGGAGCTCCTACAATGAGCAGTTCTTC. As protein: CASSLAASAGGPWSSYNEQFF. This chain uses TRBV5-1 with TRBJ2-1, with TRBD2 matching over 9 bases. The CDR3 is 21 amino acids. V lost 0 bases, J lost 0 bases, and 16 bases stayed unmatched. Germline CDR1 and CDR2: SGHRS and YFSETQ.

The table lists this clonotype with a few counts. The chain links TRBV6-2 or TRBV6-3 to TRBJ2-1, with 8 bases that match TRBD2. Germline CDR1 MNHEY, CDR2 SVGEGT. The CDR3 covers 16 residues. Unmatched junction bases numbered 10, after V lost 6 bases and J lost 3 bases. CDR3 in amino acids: CASRGNREGHYNEQFF. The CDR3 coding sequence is TGTGCCAGCAGGGGAAATCGGGAGGGCCACTACAATGAGCAGTTCTTC.

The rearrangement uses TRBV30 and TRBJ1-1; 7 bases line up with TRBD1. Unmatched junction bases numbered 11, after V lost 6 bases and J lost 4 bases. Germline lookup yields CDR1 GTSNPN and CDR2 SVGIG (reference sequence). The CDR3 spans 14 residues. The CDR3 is CACFDRVGPTEAFF. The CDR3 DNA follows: TGTGCCTGTTTCGACAGGGTCGGTCCCACTGAAGCTTTCTTT. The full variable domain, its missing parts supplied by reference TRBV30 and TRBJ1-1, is SQTIHQWPATLVQPVGSPLSLECTVEGTSNPNLYWYRQAAGRGLQLLFYSVGIGQISSEVPQNLSASRPQDRQFILSSKKLLLSDSGFYLCACFDRVGPTEAFFGQGTRLTVV.

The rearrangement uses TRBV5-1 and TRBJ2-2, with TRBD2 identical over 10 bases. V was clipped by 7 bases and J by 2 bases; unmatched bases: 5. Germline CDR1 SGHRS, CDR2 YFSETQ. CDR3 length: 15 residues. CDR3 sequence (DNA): TGCGCCAGCTTGTGGACTAGCGGTAACACCGGGGAGCTGTTTTTT. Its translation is CASLWTSGNTGELFF.

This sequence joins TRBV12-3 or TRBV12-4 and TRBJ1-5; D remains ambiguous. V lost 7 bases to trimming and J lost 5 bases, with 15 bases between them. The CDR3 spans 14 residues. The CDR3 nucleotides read TGTGCCAGCAACAATCTTGGTTTTCATCAGCCCCAGCATTTT. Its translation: CASNNLGFHQPQHF.

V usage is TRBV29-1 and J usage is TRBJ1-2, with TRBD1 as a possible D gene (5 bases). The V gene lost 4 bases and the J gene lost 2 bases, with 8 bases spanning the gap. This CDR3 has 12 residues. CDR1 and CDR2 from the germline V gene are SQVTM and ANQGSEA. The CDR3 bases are TGCAGCGTTGGACAGACGAACTATGGCTACACCTTC. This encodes CSVGQTNYGYTF.

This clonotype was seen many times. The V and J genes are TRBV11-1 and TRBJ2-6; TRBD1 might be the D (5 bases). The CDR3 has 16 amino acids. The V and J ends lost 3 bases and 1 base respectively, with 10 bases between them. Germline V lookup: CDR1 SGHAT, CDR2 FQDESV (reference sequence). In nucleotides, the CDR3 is TGTGCCAGCAGCTTCGACAGAATATCTGGGGCCAACGTCCTGACTTTC. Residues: CASSFDRISGANVLTF.

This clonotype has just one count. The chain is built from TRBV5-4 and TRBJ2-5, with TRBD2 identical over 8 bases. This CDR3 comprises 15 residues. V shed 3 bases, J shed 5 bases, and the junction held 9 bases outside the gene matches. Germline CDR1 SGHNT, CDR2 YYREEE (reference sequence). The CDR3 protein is CASSSYGRAWETQYF. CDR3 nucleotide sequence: TGTGCCAGCAGCTCCTACGGGAGGGCCTGGGAGACCCAGTACTTC.

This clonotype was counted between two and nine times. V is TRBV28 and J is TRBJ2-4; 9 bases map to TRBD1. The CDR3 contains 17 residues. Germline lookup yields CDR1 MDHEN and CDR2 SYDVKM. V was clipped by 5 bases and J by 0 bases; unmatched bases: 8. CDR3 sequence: CASSPVDRGRAKNIQYF. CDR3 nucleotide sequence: TGTGCCAGCAGTCCCGTGGACAGGGGAAGAGCCAAAAACATTCAGTACTTC.

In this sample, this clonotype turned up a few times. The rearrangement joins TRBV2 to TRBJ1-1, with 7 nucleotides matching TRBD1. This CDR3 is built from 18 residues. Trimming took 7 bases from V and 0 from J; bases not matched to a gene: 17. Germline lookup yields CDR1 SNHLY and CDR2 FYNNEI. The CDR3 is CASTEGWTGGFLNTEAFF. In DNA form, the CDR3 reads TGTGCCAGCACCGAGGGGTGGACAGGAGGGTTTCTGAACACTGAAGCTTTCTTT.

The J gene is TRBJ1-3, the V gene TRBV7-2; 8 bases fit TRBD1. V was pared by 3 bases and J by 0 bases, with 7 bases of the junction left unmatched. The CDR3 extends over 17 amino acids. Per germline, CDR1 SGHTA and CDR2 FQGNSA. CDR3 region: CASSLRTGTGSGNTIYF. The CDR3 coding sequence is TGTGCCAGCAGCTTGAGGACAGGGACCGGCTCTGGAAACACCATATATTTT. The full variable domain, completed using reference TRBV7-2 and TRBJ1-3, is GAGVSQSPSNKVTEKGKDVELRCDPISGHTALYWYRQSLGQGLEFLIYFQGNSAPDKSGLPSDRFSAERTGGSVSTLTIQRTQQEDSAVYLCASSLRTGTGSGNTIYFGEGSWLTVV.

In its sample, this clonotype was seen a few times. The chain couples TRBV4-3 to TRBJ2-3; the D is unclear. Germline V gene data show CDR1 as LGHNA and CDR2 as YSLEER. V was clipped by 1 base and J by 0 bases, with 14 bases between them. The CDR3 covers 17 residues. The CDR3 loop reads CASSQVEDWISTDTQYF. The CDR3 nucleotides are TGCGCCAGCAGCCAAGTCGAAGACTGGATCAGCACAGATACGCAGTATTTT.

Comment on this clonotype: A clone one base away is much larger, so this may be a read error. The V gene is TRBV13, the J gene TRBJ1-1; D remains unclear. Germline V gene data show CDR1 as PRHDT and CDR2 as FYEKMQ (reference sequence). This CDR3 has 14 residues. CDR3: CASSWGHQNTDAFF. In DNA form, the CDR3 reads TGTGCCAGCAGCTGGGGTCACCAGAACACTGACGCTTTCTTT.

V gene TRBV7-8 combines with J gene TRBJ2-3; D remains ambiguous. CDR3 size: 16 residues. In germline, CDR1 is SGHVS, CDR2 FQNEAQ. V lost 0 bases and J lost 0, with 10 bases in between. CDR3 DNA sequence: TGTGCCAGCAGCTTAGCTCAACTGAGGAGCACAGATACGCAGTATTTT. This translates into CASSLAQLRSTDTQYF.

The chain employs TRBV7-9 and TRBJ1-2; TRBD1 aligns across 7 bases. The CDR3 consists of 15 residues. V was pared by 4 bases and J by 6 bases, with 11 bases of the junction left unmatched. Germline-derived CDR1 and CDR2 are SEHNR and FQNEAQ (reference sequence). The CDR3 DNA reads TGTGCCAGCAGCTCCTTTGGGCGACAGGGTCATGGCTACACCTTC. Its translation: CASSSFGRQGHGYTF.

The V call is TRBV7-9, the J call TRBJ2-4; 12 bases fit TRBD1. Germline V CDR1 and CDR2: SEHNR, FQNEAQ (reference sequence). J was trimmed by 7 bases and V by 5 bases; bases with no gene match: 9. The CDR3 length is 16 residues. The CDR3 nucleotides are TGTGCCAGCAGCGCCCCGGGACAGGGGGCTCCGAACATTCAGTACTTC. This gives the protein CASSAPGQGAPNIQYF. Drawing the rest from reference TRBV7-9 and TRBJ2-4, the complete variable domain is DTGVSQNPRHKITKRGQNVTFRCDPISEHNRLYWYRQTLGQGPEFLTYFQNEAQLEKSRLLSDRFSAERPKGSFSTLEIQRTEQGDSAMYLCASSAPGQGAPNIQYFGAGTRLSVL.

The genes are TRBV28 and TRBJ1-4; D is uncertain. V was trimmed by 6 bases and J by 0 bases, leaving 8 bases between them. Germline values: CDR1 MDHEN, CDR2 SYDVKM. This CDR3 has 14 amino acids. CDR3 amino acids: CASRSGTTNEKLFF. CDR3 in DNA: TGTGCCAGCAGGTCGGGTACAACTAATGAAAAACTGTTTTTT. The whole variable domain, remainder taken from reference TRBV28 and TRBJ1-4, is DVKVTQSSRYLVKRTGEKVFLECVQDMDHENMFWYRQDPGLGLRLIYFSYDVKMKEKGDIPEGYSVSREKKERFSLILESASTNQTSMYLCASRSGTTNEKLFFGSGTQLSVL.

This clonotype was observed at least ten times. CDR3 bases: TGTGCCAGCGGCAGGGTCACCGGGGAGCTGTTTTTT. Protein sequence: CASGRVTGELFF. The V call is TRBV5-5, the J call TRBJ2-2; TRBD1 is a possible D gene (5 bases). Trimming left V 7 bases short and J 4 bases short, with 8 bases between. Germline CDR1 is SGHKS and CDR2 is YYEKEE (reference sequence). The CDR3 loop spans 12 amino acids.

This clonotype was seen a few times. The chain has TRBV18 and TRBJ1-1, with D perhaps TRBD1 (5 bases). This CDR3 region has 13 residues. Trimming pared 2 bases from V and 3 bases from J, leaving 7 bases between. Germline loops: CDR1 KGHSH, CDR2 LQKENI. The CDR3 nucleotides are TGTGCCAGCTCACCAGGGGCTTACACTGAAGCTTTCTTT. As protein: CASSPGAYTEAFF.

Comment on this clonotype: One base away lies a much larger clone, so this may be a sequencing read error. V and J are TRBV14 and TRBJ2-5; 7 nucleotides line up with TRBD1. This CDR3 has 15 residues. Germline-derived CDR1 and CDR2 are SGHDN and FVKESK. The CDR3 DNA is TGTGCCAGCCGCCACCTGACAGGGATCCAAGAGACCCAGTACTTC. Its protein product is CASRHLTGIQETQYF. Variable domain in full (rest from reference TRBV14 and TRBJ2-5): EAGVTQFPSHSVIEKGQTVTLRCDPISGHDNLYWYRRVMGKEIKFLLHFVKESKQDESGMPNNRFLAERTGGTYSTLKVQPAELEDSGVYFCASRHLTGIQETQYFGPGTRLLVL.

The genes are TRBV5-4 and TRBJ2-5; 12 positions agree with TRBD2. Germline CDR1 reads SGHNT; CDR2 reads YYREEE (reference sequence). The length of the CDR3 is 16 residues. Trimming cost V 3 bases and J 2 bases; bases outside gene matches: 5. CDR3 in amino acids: CASSSLAGGTQETQYF. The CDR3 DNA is TGTGCCAGCAGCTCCCTAGCGGGAGGGACGCAAGAGACCCAGTACTTC.

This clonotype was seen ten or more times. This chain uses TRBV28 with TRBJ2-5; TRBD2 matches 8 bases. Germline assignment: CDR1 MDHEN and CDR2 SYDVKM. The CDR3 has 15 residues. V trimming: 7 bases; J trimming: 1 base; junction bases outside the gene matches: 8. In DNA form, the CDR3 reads TGTGCCAGCACCCCAGGACTAGCTCCCCAAGAGACCCAGTACTTC. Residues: CASTPGLAPQETQYF.

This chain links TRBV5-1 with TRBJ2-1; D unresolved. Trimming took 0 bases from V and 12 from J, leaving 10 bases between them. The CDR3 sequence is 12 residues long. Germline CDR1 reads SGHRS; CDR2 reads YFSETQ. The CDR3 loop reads CASSLVAQGQFF. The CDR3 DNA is TGCGCCAGCAGCTTGGTTGCCCAAGGGCAGTTCTTC. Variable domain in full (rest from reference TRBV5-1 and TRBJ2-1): KAGVTQTPRYLIKTRGQQVTLSCSPISGHRSVSWYQQTPGQGLQFLFEYFSETQRNKGNFPGRFSGRQFSNSRSEMNVSTLELGDSALYLCASSLVAQGQFFGPGTRLTVL.